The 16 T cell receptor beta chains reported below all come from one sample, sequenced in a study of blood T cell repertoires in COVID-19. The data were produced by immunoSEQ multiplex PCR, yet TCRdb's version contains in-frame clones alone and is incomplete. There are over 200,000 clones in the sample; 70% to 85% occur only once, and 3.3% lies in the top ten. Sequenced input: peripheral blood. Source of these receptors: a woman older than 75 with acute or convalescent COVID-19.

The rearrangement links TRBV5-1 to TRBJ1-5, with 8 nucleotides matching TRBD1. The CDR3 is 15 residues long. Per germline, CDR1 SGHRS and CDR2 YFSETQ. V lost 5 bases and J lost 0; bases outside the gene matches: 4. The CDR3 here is CASRPGTGSNQPQHF. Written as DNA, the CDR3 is TGCGCCAGCAGACCGGGGACAGGTAGCAATCAGCCCCAGCATTTT.

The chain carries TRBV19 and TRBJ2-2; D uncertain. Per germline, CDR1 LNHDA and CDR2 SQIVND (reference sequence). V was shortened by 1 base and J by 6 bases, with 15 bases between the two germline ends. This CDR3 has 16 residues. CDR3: CASSIVAMAHAGELFF. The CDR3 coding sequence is TGTGCCAGTAGTATAGTAGCTATGGCGCACGCCGGGGAGCTGTTTTTT.

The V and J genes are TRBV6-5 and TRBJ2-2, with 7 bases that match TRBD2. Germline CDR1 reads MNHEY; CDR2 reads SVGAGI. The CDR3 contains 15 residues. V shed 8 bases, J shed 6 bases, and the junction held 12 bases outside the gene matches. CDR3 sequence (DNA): TGTGCCAGCCGGGACCCACTAGCGCAGTCCGGGGAGCTGTTTTTT. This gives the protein CASRDPLAQSGELFF.

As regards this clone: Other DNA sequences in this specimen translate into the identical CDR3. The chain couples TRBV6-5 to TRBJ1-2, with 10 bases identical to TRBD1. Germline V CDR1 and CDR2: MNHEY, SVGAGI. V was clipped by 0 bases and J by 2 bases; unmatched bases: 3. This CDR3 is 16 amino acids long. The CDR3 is CASSYSRTGGNYGYTF. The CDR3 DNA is TGTGCCAGCAGTTACTCCAGGACAGGGGGGAACTATGGCTACACCTTC.

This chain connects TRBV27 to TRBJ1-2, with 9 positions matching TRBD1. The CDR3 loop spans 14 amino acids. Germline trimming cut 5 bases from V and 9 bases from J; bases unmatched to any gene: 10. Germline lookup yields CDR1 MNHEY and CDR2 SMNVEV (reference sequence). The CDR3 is CASSRGTGTLSYTF. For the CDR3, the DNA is TGTGCCAGCAGTAGAGGGACAGGGACTCTCAGCTACACCTTC.

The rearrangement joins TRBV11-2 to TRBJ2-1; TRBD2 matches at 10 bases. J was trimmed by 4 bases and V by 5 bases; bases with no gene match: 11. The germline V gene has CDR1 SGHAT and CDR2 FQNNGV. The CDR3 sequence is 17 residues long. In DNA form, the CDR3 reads TGTGCCAGCAGCCCACGGGGAGCGGGAGGGCCTTACAATGAGCAGTTCTTC. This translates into CASSPRGAGGPYNEQFF.

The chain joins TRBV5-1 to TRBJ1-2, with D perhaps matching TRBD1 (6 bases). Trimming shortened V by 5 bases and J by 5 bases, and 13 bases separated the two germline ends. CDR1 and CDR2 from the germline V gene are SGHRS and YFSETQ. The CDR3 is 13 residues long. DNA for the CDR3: TGCGCCAGCAGACGTGGGGGCGGATATGGCTACACCTTC. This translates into CASRRGGGYGYTF.

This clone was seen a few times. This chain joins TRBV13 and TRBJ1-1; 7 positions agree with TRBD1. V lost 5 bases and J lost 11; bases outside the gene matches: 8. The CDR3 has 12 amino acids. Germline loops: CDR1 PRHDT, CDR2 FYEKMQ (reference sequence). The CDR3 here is CASSHRQGMAFF. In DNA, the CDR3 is TGTGCCAGCAGCCATCGACAGGGTATGGCTTTCTTT.

CDR3 bases: TGTGCCAGCAGCCAATACCGACATAGCAATCAGCCCCAGCATTTT. Protein product: CASSQYRHSNQPQHF. The chain recombines TRBV14 with TRBJ1-5; D gene ambiguous. The CDR3 loop spans 15 amino acids. Germline CDR1 is SGHDN and CDR2 is FVKESK. The V gene lost 2 bases and the J gene lost 0 bases, with 8 bases spanning the gap.

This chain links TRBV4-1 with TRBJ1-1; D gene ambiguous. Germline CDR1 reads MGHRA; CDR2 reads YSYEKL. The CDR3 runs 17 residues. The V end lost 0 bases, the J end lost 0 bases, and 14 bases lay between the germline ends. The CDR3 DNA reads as TGCGCCAGCAGCCAAGATCATAATCGGGTCATGAACACTGAAGCTTTCTTT. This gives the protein CASSQDHNRVMNTEAFF.

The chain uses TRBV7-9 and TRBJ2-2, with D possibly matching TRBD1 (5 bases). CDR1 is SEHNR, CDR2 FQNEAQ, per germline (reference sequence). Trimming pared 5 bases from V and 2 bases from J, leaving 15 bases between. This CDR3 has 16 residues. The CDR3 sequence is CASSPKDKPNTGELFF. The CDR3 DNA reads TGTGCCAGCAGCCCCAAGGACAAGCCCAACACCGGGGAGCTGTTTTTT.

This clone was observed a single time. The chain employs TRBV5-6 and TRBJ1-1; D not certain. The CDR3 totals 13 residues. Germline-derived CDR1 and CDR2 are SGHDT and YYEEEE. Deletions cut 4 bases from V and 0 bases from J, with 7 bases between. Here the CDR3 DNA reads TGTGCCAGCAGCCCAGGCTTGAACACTGAAGCTTTCTTT. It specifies CASSPGLNTEAFF. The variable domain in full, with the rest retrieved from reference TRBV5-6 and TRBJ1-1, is DAGVTQSPTHLIKTRGQQVTLRCSPKSGHDTVSWYQQALGQGPQFIFQYYEEEERQRGNFPDRFSGHQFPNYSSELNVNALLLGDSALYLCASSPGLNTEAFFGQGTRLTVV.

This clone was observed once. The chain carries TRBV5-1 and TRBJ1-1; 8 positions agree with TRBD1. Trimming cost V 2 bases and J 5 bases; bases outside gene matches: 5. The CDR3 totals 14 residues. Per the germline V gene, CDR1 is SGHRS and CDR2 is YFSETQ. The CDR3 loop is CASSFRDRSTEAFF. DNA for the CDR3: TGCGCCAGCAGCTTCCGGGACAGGTCTACTGAAGCTTTCTTT.

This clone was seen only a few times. The CDR3 DNA follows: TGTGCCAGCAGTTCACAGAACAATGAGCAGTTCTTC. This sequence encodes CASSSQNNEQFF. The V call is TRBV12-3 or TRBV12-4, the J call TRBJ2-1, with D unclear. The CDR3 sequence is 12 residues long. Trimming took off 4 bases at V and 5 bases at J, with 6 bases between the two ends.

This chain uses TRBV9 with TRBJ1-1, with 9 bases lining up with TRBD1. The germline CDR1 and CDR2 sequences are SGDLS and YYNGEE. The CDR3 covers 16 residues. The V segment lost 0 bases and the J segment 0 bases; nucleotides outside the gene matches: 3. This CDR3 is CASSVGTGVMNTEAFF. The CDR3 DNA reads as TGTGCCAGCAGCGTAGGGACAGGGGTCATGAACACTGAAGCTTTCTTT.

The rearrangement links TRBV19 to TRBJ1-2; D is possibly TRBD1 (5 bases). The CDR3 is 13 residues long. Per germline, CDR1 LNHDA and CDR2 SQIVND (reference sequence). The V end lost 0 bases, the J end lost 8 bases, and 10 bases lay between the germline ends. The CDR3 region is CASSIDRAPGYTF. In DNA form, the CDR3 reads TGTGCCAGTAGTATAGACAGGGCGCCCGGCTACACCTTC.